One and the same sample provided the 23 T cell receptor beta chains below, sequenced in a study of identical twins. In TCRdb, the 5' RACE reads were re-called with MiXCR into one record per CDR3 protein. Here the sample spans nearly 900,000 distinct CDR3 sequences, approximately 13% being singletons. A further study also used this sample, focusing on yellow fever vaccine responses in identical twins.

Sequencing was done on a sample of PBMCs. Receptors originate from a woman between 18 and 29 years old in good health.

The chain carries TRBV12-3 or TRBV12-4 and TRBJ2-1, with 12 bases identical to TRBD2. The CDR3 spans 18 residues. Trimming took 1 base from V and 0 from J; bases not matched to a gene: 4. As DNA, the CDR3 is TGTGCCAGCAGTTTAGTGGCTAGCGGGAGGGGCTCCTACAATGAGCAGTTCTTC. This codes for CASSLVASGRGSYNEQFF.

V usage is TRBV6-1 and J usage is TRBJ1-4; tentative D call: TRBD1 (6 bases). V lost 2 bases and J 11 bases, leaving 12 bases between the germline ends. This CDR3 is 13 amino acids long. Germline V gene lookup returns CDR1 MNHNS and CDR2 SASEGT. CDR3 DNA sequence: TGTGCCAGCAGTGAAACCGGGACAACTAAACTGTTTTTT. It yields the protein CASSETGTTKLFF.

The CDR3 loop reads CASTHATGSGANVLTF. CDR3 in DNA: TGTGCCAGTACCCATGCGACAGGGTCTGGGGCCAACGTCCTGACTTTC. The rearrangement joins TRBV19 to TRBJ2-6; 7 bases fit TRBD1. The CDR3 contains 16 residues. CDR1 LNHDA and CDR2 SQIVND come from the germline V gene (reference sequence). Trimming at V came to 7 bases and at J to 1 base, leaving 7 bases not matched to a gene. Using reference TRBV19 and TRBJ2-6 for the parts outside the CDR3, the full variable domain is DGGITQSPKYLFRKEGQNVTLSCEQNLNHDAMYWYRQDPGQGLRLIYYSQIVNDFQKGDIAEGYSVSREKKESFPLTVTSAQKNPTAFYLCASTHATGSGANVLTFGAGSRLTVL.

This clonotype was detected ten times or more. This sequence joins TRBV11-2 and TRBJ1-5; D unclear. V was shortened by 1 base and J by 1 base, with 8 bases between the two germline ends. Per the germline V gene, CDR1 is SGHAT and CDR2 is FQNNGV. The CDR3 runs to 15 residues. The CDR3 DNA reads TGTGCCAGCAGCTTAGGACTACTAAGCAATCAGCCCCAGCATTTT. Amino acids: CASSLGLLSNQPQHF.

The chain joins TRBV18 to TRBJ2-3, with a weak D call TRBD1 (5 bases). V shed 4 bases and J shed 0 bases, with 11 bases lying between them. Germline V gene data show CDR1 as KGHSH and CDR2 as LQKENI. The CDR3 totals 15 residues. The CDR3 loop reads CASSRPTASTDTQYF. The CDR3 bases are TGTGCCAGCTCACGACCGACAGCTAGCACAGATACGCAGTATTTT. The entire variable domain, with the rest obtained from reference TRBV18 and TRBJ2-3, is as follows: NAGVMQNPRHLVRRRGQEARLRCSPMKGHSHVYWYRQLPEEGLKFMVYLQKENIIDESGMPKERFSAEFPKEGPSILRIQQVVRGDSAAYFCASSRPTASTDTQYFGPGTRLTVL.

This clonotype was counted between two and nine times. The chain combines TRBV28 with TRBJ2-1; TRBD1 is a possible D gene (6 bases). V lost 6 bases, J lost 8 bases, and 17 bases lay in between. The CDR3 sequence is 14 residues long. Germline values: CDR1 MDHEN, CDR2 SYDVKM. CDR3 DNA: TGTGCCAGCAGCCCGCAGGGGCCCCATGATGAGCAGTTCTTC. Its translation: CASSPQGPHDEQFF.

This clonotype has a handful of counts. V is TRBV5-1 and J is TRBJ2-3; 10 bases fit TRBD1. The CDR3 has 15 amino acids. With 2 bases clipped from V and 5 bases from J, the junction kept 5 bases outside the gene matches. Germline V gene sequence: CDR1 SGHRS, CDR2 YFSETQ. CDR3 loop: CASSFGTGEVDTQYF. DNA of the CDR3: TGCGCCAGCAGCTTCGGGACAGGGGAGGTAGATACGCAGTATTTT.

The chain uses TRBV9 and TRBJ2-1; 9 bases are shared with TRBD2. The trim removed 2 bases at V and 0 bases at J, leaving 3 bases unmatched. The CDR3 runs 16 residues. CDR1 is SGDLS and CDR2 is YYNGEE in the germline V gene. The CDR3 coding sequence is TGTGCCAGCAGCGTTAGACTAGCGGCCTCCTACAATGAGCAGTTCTTC. Amino acid sequence: CASSVRLAASYNEQFF.

This clonotype was counted many times. The chain links TRBV27 to TRBJ2-3, with D perhaps given as TRBD1 or TRBD2 (7 bases each). CDR1 and CDR2 from the germline V gene are MNHEY and SMNVEV (reference sequence). There are 16 residues in the CDR3. V shed 10 bases and J shed 0 bases, with 20 bases lying between them. The DNA for the CDR3 is TGTGCCAAAAGGTGTGCCAGGGGGGGTAGCACAGATACGCAGTATTTT. It encodes CAKRCARGGSTDTQYF.

The chain joins TRBV5-1 to TRBJ2-7; D may be TRBD1 (5 bases). V was clipped by 4 bases and J by 1 base, with 12 bases between them. The CDR3 totals 14 residues. Per germline, CDR1 SGHRS and CDR2 YFSETQ. The DNA of the CDR3 is TGCGCCAGCAGCCCATCGGACACGTCCTACGAGCAGTACGTC. It translates to CASSPSDTSYEQYV.

This clonotype showed up just a few times. The rearrangement uses TRBV5-5 and TRBJ1-1; unclear D gene. CDR3 length: 16 residues. The germline V gene has CDR1 SGHKS and CDR2 YYEKEE (reference sequence). Trimming removed 2 bases from V and 2 bases from J, with 16 bases in between. CDR3 in DNA: TGTGCCAGCAGCTTTGCCCCAACAGCGATAAACACTGAAGCTTTCTTT. Its protein is CASSFAPTAINTEAFF. Combining the CDR3 with reference TRBV5-5 and TRBJ1-1 gives the whole variable domain DAGVTQSPTHLIKTRGQQVTLRCSPISGHKSVSWYQQVLGQGPQFIFQYYEKEERGRGNFPDRFSARQFPNYSSELNVNALLLGDSALYLCASSFAPTAINTEAFFGQGTRLTVV.

This clonotype showed up just a few times. V usage is TRBV24-1 and J usage is TRBJ2-1; D assignment may be TRBD1 or TRBD2 (6 bases each). The CDR3 extends over 14 amino acids. The germline V and J ends were trimmed by 5 bases and 5 bases, with 12 bases remaining between them. Per germline, CDR1 KGHDR and CDR2 SFDVKD. The CDR3 is CATSVGGLDNEQFF. CDR3 coding DNA: TGTGCCACCAGTGTGGGGGGCTTGGACAATGAGCAGTTCTTC.

The chain recombines TRBV2 with TRBJ2-7; D possibly corresponds to TRBD2 (5 bases). Trimming cost V 4 bases and J 4 bases, with 20 bases left between them. This CDR3 has 16 residues. Germline CDR1 is SNHLY and CDR2 is FYNNEI. CDR3 nucleotides: TGTGCCAGCAGTGCCTGGGAGCTCGGAAAAGGATACGAGCAGTACTTC. Translated: CASSAWELGKGYEQYF. The full variable domain, with the rest looked up from reference TRBV2 and TRBJ2-7, is EPEVTQTPSHQVTQMGQEVILRCVPISNHLYFYWYRQILGQKVEFLVSFYNNEISEKSEIFDDQFSVERPDGSNFTLKIRSTKLEDSAMYFCASSAWELGKGYEQYFGPGTRLTVT.

This clonotype occurred many times. J is TRBJ2-7 and V is TRBV4-1; 8 positions match TRBD1. The CDR3 is 16 amino acids. The germline CDR1 and CDR2 sequences are MGHRA and YSYEKL. Losses at the gene ends were 0 bases for V and 0 bases for J; bases not matched to a gene: 4. The CDR3 loop is CASSQDSGGASYEQYF. In DNA, the CDR3 is TGCGCCAGCAGCCAAGATTCAGGGGGCGCCTCCTACGAGCAGTACTTC.

This clonotype appeared many times. The rearrangement links TRBV29-1 to TRBJ2-2; D not resolved. The V end lost 0 bases, the J end lost 6 bases, and 2 bases lay between the germline ends. This CDR3 contains 11 residues. Germline CDR1 is SQVTM and CDR2 is ANQGSEA. CDR3 protein: CSVEDPGELFF. CDR3 sequence (DNA): TGCAGCGTTGAAGATCCCGGGGAGCTGTTTTTT.

This clonotype was seen repeatedly, ten times or more. One junction end does not reproduce the germline sequence, and a read error may be involved. The chain carries TRBV5-1 and TRBJ2-7; the match to TRBD1 covers 9 bases. The CDR3 is made up of 14 amino acids. Germline CDR1 is SGHRS and CDR2 is YFSETQ. CDR3 in amino acids: CASSFRDRGYEQYF. The CDR3 nucleotides are TGTGCCAGCAGTTTCCGTGACAGGGGGTACGAGCAGTACTTC.

V is TRBV27 and J is TRBJ2-5, with 7 bases aligning to TRBD2. The CDR3 consists of 15 residues. Germline lookup yields CDR1 MNHEY and CDR2 SMNVEV (reference sequence). Unmatched junction bases numbered 7, after V lost 4 bases and J lost 2 bases. CDR3 DNA: TGTGCCAGCAGTTCCCGGACTAGTAGGCAAGAGACCCAGTACTTC. Its protein product is CASSSRTSRQETQYF.

In its sample, this clonotype was seen a few times. The chain joins TRBV10-3 to TRBJ2-1, with 10 bases that match TRBD2. There are 17 residues in the CDR3. Looked up from germline, CDR1 is ENHRY and CDR2 is SYGVKD. Trimming cost V 2 bases and J 2 bases; bases outside gene matches: 6. Here the CDR3 reads CAISEDRGLATYNEQFF. CDR3 nucleotides: TGTGCCATCAGTGAGGACCGGGGACTAGCGACCTACAATGAGCAGTTCTTC.

This chain connects TRBV6-2 or TRBV6-3 to TRBJ2-1; D is uncertain. The CDR3 runs to 18 residues. Germline CDR1 reads MNHEY; CDR2 reads SVGEGT. V shed 2 bases and J shed 3 bases, with 20 bases lying between them. CDR3 region: CASSYLANFIELYNEQFF. The CDR3 DNA is TGTGCCAGCAGTTACCTGGCTAACTTCATTGAACTCTACAATGAGCAGTTCTTC.

V and J are TRBV20-1 and TRBJ2-7; D is uncertain. Germline V gene lookup returns CDR1 DFQATT and CDR2 SNEGSKA (reference sequence). Trimming removed 3 bases at V and 2 bases at J, with 11 bases between. CDR3 length: 13 residues. The CDR3 loop reads CSASKGSAYEQYF. The CDR3 nucleotides are TGCAGTGCTAGTAAGGGTAGTGCCTACGAGCAGTACTTC.

This chain connects TRBV20-1 to TRBJ2-2, with D tentatively TRBD2 (5 bases). V lost 3 bases, J lost 7 bases, and 15 bases lay in between. The germline V gene has CDR1 DFQATT and CDR2 SNEGSKA (reference sequence). CDR3 length equals 14 residues. CDR3 in amino acids: CSASNLRAGGELFF. The DNA of the CDR3 is TGCAGTGCTAGTAATCTACGGGCGGGCGGGGAGCTGTTTTTT.

This clonotype was found a few times. The CDR3 loop reads CASSAPRTGAEETQYF. The CDR3 nucleotides are TGTGCCAGCAGCGCCCCCCGGACAGGGGCCGAGGAGACCCAGTACTTC. The chain couples TRBV9 to TRBJ2-5, with 9 bases fitting TRBD1. Germline CDR1 is SGDLS and CDR2 is YYNGEE. The trim removed 3 bases at V and 5 bases at J, leaving 11 bases unmatched. This CDR3 contains 16 residues.

This clonotype was counted a few times. The CDR3 sequence: CASSFFLRRENSRNTEAFF. The DNA of the CDR3 is TGTGCCAGCAGTTTTTTCTTGCGGAGGGAGAATTCCCGGAACACTGAAGCTTTCTTT. J is TRBJ1-1 and V is TRBV28, with unresolved D. V was clipped by 3 bases and J by 1 base, with 24 bases between them. Germline V gene lookup returns CDR1 MDHEN and CDR2 SYDVKM. The CDR3 spans 19 residues.